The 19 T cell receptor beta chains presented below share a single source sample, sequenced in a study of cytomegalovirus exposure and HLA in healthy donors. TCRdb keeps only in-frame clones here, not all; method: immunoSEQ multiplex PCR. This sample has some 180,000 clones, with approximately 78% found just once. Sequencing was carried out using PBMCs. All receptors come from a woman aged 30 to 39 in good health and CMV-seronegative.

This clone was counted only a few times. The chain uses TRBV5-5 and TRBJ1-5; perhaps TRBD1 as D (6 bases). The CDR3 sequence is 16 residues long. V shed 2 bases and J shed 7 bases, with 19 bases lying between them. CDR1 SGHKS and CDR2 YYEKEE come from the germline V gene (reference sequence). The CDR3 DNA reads TGTGCCAGCAGCTTTACGTGGACAGAAGCTAACCAGCCCCAGCATTTT. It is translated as CASSFTWTEANQPQHF.

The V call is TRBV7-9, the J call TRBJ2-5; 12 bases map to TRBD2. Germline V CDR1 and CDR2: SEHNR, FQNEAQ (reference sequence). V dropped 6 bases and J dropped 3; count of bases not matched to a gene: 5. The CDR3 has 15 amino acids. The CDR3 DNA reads TGTGCCAGCAGAACCGGACTAGCGGGGAAAGAGACCCAGTACTTC. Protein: CASRTGLAGKETQYF.

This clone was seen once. For the CDR3, the DNA is TGTGCTAGTGCTCCCCCTAGCGGGCGCTTCAATCAGCCCCAGCATTTT. As protein: CASAPPSGRFNQPQHF. The V gene is TRBV12-5, the J gene TRBJ1-5; D gene unclear. The CDR3 totals 16 residues. The germline gives CDR1 LGHNT, CDR2 FRNRAP. V was trimmed by 7 bases and J by 3 bases, leaving 19 bases between them.

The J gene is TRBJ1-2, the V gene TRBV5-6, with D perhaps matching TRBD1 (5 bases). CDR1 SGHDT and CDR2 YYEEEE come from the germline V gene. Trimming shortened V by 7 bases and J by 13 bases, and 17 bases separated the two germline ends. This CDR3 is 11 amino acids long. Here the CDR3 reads CASGRQGPGTF. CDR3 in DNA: TGTGCCAGCGGACGGCAGGGCCCCGGCACCTTC.

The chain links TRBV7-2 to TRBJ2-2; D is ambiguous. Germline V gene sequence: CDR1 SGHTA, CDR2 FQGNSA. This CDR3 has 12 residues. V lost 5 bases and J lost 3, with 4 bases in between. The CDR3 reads CASSPDTGELFF. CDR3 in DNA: TGTGCCAGCAGCCCGGACACCGGGGAGCTGTTTTTT. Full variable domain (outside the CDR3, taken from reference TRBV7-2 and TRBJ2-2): GAGVSQSPSNKVTEKGKDVELRCDPISGHTALYWYRQSLGQGLEFLIYFQGNSAPDKSGLPSDRFSAERTGGSVSTLTIQRTQQEDSAVYLCASSPDTGELFFGEGSRLTVL.

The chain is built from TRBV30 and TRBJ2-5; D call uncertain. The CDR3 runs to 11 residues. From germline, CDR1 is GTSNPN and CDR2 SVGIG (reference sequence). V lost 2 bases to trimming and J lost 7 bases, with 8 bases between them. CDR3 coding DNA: TGTGCCTGGAGTAGCTCCTTGACCCAGTACTTC. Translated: CAWSSSLTQYF.

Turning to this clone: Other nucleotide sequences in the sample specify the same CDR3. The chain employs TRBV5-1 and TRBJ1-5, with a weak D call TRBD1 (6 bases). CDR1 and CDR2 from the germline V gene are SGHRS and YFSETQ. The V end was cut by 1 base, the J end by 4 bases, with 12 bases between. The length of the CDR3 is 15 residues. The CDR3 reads CASSLSDRTNQPQHF. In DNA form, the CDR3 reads TGCGCCAGCAGCTTGTCTGACAGGACTAATCAGCCCCAGCATTTT. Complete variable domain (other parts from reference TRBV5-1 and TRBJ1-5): KAGVTQTPRYLIKTRGQQVTLSCSPISGHRSVSWYQQTPGQGLQFLFEYFSETQRNKGNFPGRFSGRQFSNSRSEMNVSTLELGDSALYLCASSLSDRTNQPQHFGDGTRLSIL.

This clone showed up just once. The CDR3 DNA sequence: TGTGCCTGGATGGGGCACAGGCCGGACCTAGACACTGAAGCTTTCTTT. This translates into CAWMGHRPDLDTEAFF. The genes are TRBV30 and TRBJ1-1; possibly TRBD1 for D (5 bases). Trimming shortened V by 4 bases and J by 3 bases, and 21 bases separated the two germline ends. The CDR3 length is 16 residues. CDR1 and CDR2 (germline): GTSNPN, SVGIG (reference sequence).

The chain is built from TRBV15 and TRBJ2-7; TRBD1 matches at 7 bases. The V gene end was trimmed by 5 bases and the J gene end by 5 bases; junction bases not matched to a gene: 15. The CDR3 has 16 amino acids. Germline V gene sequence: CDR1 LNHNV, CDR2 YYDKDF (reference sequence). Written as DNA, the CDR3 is TGTGCCACCAGCGCCCCGCAGCCGGGACAGCCCCACGAGCAGTACTTC. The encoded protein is CATSAPQPGQPHEQYF.

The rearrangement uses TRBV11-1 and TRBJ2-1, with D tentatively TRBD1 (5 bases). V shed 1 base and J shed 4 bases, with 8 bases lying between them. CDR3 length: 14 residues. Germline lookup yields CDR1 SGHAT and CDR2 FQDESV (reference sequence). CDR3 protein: CASSLEQVYNEQFF. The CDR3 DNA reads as TGTGCCAGCAGCTTAGAACAGGTTTACAATGAGCAGTTCTTC. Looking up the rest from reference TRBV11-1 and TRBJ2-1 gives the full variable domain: EAEVAQSPRYKITEKSQAVAFWCDPISGHATLYWYRQILGQGPELLVQFQDESVVDDSQLPKDRFSAERLKGVDSTLKIQPAELGDSAMYLCASSLEQVYNEQFFGPGTRLTVL.

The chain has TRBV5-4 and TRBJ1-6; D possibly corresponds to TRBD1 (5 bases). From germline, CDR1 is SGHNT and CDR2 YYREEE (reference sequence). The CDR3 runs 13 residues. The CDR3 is CAGGGTVNSPLHF. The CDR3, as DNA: TGTGCGGGCGGGGGAACCGTTAATTCACCCCTCCACTTT.

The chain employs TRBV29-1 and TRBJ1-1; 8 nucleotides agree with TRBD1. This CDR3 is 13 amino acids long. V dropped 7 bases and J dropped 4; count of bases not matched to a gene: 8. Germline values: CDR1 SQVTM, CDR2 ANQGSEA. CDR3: CSGRQGMGTEAFF. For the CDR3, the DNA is TGCAGCGGGAGACAGGGGATGGGCACTGAAGCTTTCTTT.

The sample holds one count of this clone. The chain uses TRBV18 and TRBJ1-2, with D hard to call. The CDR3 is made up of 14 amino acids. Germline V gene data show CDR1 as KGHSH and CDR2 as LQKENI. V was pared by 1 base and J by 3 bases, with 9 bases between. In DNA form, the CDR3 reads TGTGCCAGCTCACCACTTTCGGGTGACTATGGCTACACCTTC. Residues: CASSPLSGDYGYTF.

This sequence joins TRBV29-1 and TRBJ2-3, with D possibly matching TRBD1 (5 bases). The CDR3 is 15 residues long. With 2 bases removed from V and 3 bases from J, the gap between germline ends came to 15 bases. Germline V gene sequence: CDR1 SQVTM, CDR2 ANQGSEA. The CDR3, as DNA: TGCAGCGTTGAAAGGGGCAGGGCGCGAACAGATACGCAGTATTTT. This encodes CSVERGRARTDTQYF.

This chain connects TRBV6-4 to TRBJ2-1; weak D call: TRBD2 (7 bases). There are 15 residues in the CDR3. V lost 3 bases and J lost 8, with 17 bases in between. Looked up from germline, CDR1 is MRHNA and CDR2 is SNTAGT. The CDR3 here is CASSESLGGGDEQFF. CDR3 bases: TGTGCCAGCAGTGAGTCTTTAGGCGGGGGCGATGAGCAGTTCTTC.

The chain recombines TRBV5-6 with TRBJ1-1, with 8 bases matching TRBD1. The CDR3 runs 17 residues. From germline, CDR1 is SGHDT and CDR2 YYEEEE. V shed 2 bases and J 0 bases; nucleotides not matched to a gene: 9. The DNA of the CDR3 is TGTGCCAGCAGCTTATCCGGACAGGGCCCCATGAACACTGAAGCTTTCTTT. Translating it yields CASSLSGQGPMNTEAFF. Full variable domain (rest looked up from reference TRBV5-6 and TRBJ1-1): DAGVTQSPTHLIKTRGQQVTLRCSPKSGHDTVSWYQQALGQGPQFIFQYYEEEERQRGNFPDRFSGHQFPNYSSELNVNALLLGDSALYLCASSLSGQGPMNTEAFFGQGTRLTVV.

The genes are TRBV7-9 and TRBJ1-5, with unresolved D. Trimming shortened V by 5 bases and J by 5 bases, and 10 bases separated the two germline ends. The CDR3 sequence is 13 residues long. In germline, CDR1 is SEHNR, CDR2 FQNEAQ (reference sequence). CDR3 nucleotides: TGTGCCAGCAGCCCCGGAGCAGATCAGCCCCAGCATTTT. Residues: CASSPGADQPQHF.

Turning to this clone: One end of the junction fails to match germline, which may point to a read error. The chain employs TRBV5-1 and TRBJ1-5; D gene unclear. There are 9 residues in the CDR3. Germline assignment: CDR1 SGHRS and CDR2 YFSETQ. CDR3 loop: CASSPKDNF. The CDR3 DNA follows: TGCGCCAGCAGCCCCAAAGACAATTTT.

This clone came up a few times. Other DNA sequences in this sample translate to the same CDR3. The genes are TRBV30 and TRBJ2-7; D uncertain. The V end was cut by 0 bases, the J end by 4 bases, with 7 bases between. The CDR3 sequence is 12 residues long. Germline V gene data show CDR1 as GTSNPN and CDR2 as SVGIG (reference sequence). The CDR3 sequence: CAWSVLGYEQYF. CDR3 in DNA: TGTGCCTGGAGTGTACTCGGGTACGAGCAGTACTTC.